One sample yielded the 30 T cell receptor beta chains listed below, sequenced in a study of OX40 agonist ivuxolimab in advanced cancers. Profiling relied on immunoSEQ multiplex PCR, and the TCRdb table lists in-frame clones only, not all of them. The sample records around 140,000 clones, roughly nine tenths being singletons. The sample here was CD4+ or CD8+ T cells sorted from blood, taken in a trial of the OX40 agonist ivuxolimab. These receptors were taken from an adult with an advanced solid tumor such as melanoma, head and neck, liver or kidney cancer.

The V call is TRBV25-1, the J call TRBJ1-5, with 9 bases matching TRBD1. The CDR3 spans 16 residues. Looked up from germline, CDR1 is MGHDK and CDR2 is SYGVNS. After removal of 4 bases from V and 1 base from J, the junction contained 5 bases not matched to a gene. This CDR3 is CASSGDRGKSNQPQHF. CDR3 DNA: TGTGCCAGCAGTGGCGACAGGGGGAAGAGCAATCAGCCCCAGCATTTT.

The rearrangement joins TRBV19 to TRBJ1-4; 7 positions match TRBD1. Losses at the gene ends were 3 bases for V and 5 bases for J; bases not matched to a gene: 6. From germline, CDR1 is LNHDA and CDR2 SQIVND (reference sequence). This CDR3 is 15 amino acids long. The CDR3: CASSIGGQQNEKLFF. The CDR3 DNA reads TGTGCCAGTAGTATTGGGGGACAGCAAAATGAAAAACTGTTTTTT. The full variable domain, its missing parts supplied by reference TRBV19 and TRBJ1-4, is DGGITQSPKYLFRKEGQNVTLSCEQNLNHDAMYWYRQDPGQGLRLIYYSQIVNDFQKGDIAEGYSVSREKKESFPLTVTSAQKNPTAFYLCASSIGGQQNEKLFFGSGTQLSVL.

The chain has TRBV5-4 and TRBJ2-7; no clear D gene. The V gene's germline CDR1 is SGHNT and CDR2 YYREEE (reference sequence). The CDR3 has 16 residues. The V and J ends lost 3 bases and 2 bases respectively, with 18 bases between them. The DNA for the CDR3 is TGTGCCAGCAGCTCCATGGGGTCCGGAAGGACCTACGAGCAGTACTTC. Translated, it gives CASSSMGSGRTYEQYF.

This chain joins TRBV7-9 and TRBJ2-3; a possible D gene is TRBD1 (5 bases). The ends were cut back, 2 bases at V and 0 bases at J, with 15 bases in the middle. CDR1 is SEHNR, CDR2 FQNEAQ, per germline (reference sequence). The CDR3 loop spans 17 amino acids. The CDR3 region has the DNA TGTGCCAGCAGCTTAACTTTCCAGGGTACTAGCACAGATACGCAGTATTTT. This translates into CASSLTFQGTSTDTQYF.

The chain links TRBV19 to TRBJ2-2; D unresolved. The V end lost 5 bases, the J end lost 5 bases, and 3 bases lay between the germline ends. Per germline, CDR1 LNHDA and CDR2 SQIVND (reference sequence). The CDR3 covers 11 residues. CDR3 in DNA: TGTGCCAGTAGTTCTACCGGGGAGCTGTTTTTT. It is translated as CASSSTGELFF.

The chain joins TRBV11-2 to TRBJ2-2; D is possibly TRBD1 (6 bases). Per the germline V gene, CDR1 is SGHAT and CDR2 is FQNNGV. This CDR3 has 15 amino acids. Trimming cost V 0 bases and J 6 bases, with 11 bases left between them. CDR3: CASSLEWQGSGELFF. The DNA of the CDR3 is TGTGCCAGCAGCTTAGAATGGCAGGGGTCCGGGGAGCTGTTTTTT.

This chain uses TRBV19 with TRBJ1-6; the D is unclear. Trimming cost V 0 bases and J 7 bases, with 10 bases left between them. The germline gives CDR1 LNHDA, CDR2 SQIVND (reference sequence). The CDR3 runs 15 residues. The DNA for the CDR3 is TGTGCCAGTAGTATAGATGCAGGAATGAATTCACCCCTCCACTTT. This encodes CASSIDAGMNSPLHF.

Only a few counts were recorded for this clone. The rearrangement links TRBV7-8 to TRBJ1-1, with D hard to call. V lost 2 bases, J lost 5 bases, and 6 bases lay in between. Per germline, CDR1 SGHVS and CDR2 FQNEAQ. The CDR3 is 12 amino acids. The CDR3 spells CASSLRRTEAFF. The CDR3 bases are TGTGCCAGCAGCTTAAGGAGGACTGAAGCTTTCTTT.

The chain employs TRBV27 and TRBJ2-2, with no clear D. V shed 4 bases and J shed 1 base, with 4 bases lying between them. The CDR3 sequence is 13 residues long. The germline V gene encodes CDR1 MNHEY and CDR2 SMNVEV (reference sequence). In DNA form, the CDR3 reads TGTGCCAGCAGTTCGGGGAACACCGGGGAGCTGTTTTTT. This gives the protein CASSSGNTGELFF.

The chain carries TRBV18 and TRBJ2-4, with 7 bases that match TRBD1. J lost 6 bases, V lost 3 bases, and 5 bases had no gene match. CDR1 is KGHSH, CDR2 LQKENI, per germline. This CDR3 contains 14 residues. The CDR3 DNA reads as TGTGCCAGCTCACCTCAGACAGGGCGAAACATTCAGTACTTC. It encodes CASSPQTGRNIQYF.

The chain joins TRBV5-6 to TRBJ1-2, with 12 bases aligning to TRBD1. Germline V gene lookup returns CDR1 SGHDT and CDR2 YYEEEE. The CDR3 spans 17 residues. V was pared by 4 bases and J by 7 bases, with 14 bases of the junction left unmatched. The CDR3 coding sequence is TGTGCCAGCAGCGAGGGACAGGGGGCGCAGGCCCCCTCTGGCTACACCTTC. Translating it yields CASSEGQGAQAPSGYTF.

The chain has TRBV7-9 and TRBJ1-5; TRBD1 is a possible D gene (5 bases). Germline assignment: CDR1 SEHNR and CDR2 FQNEAQ (reference sequence). Trimming cost V 3 bases and J 1 base, with 13 bases left between them. The length of the CDR3 is 16 residues. This CDR3 reads CASSFGLGVSNQPQHF. CDR3 coding DNA: TGTGCCAGCAGCTTCGGGCTGGGGGTGAGCAATCAGCCCCAGCATTTT.

This clone appeared a few times. The DNA for the CDR3 is TGTGCCAGCAGTCATGGTCGGAACACTGAAGCTTTCTTT. This gives the protein CASSHGRNTEAFF. The gene calls are TRBV9 and TRBJ1-1; D unresolved. V lost 5 bases, J lost 1 base, and 9 bases lay in between. The CDR3 has 13 amino acids. Germline V gives CDR1 SGDLS, CDR2 YYNGEE.

J is TRBJ1-2 and V is TRBV5-4; 7 nucleotides match TRBD1. Germline V gene data show CDR1 as SGHNT and CDR2 as YYREEE (reference sequence). CDR3 length: 14 amino acids. V trimming: 3 bases; J trimming: 4 bases; junction bases outside the gene matches: 6. The DNA for the CDR3 is TGTGCCAGCAGCTCAGGACAGGCCGGCTATGGCTACACCTTC. It encodes CASSSGQAGYGYTF. Using reference TRBV5-4 and TRBJ1-2 for the parts outside the CDR3, the full variable domain is ETGVTQSPTHLIKTRGQQVTLRCSSQSGHNTVSWYQQALGQGPQFIFQYYREEENGRGNFPPRFSGLQFPNYSSELNVNALELDDSALYLCASSSGQAGYGYTFGSGTRLTVV.

V and J are TRBV18 and TRBJ2-3; 9 bases match TRBD1. The germline V gene has CDR1 KGHSH and CDR2 LQKENI. CDR3 length: 14 amino acids. J was trimmed by 1 base and V by 8 bases; bases with no gene match: 4. The CDR3 spells CASERTGGTDTQYF. The CDR3 DNA reads as TGTGCCAGCGAACGGACAGGGGGCACAGATACGCAGTATTTT.

The rearrangement links TRBV10-3 to TRBJ1-3; no definite D call. V was cut by 0 bases and J by 0 bases, with 12 bases left in between. The CDR3 runs 17 residues. Germline lookup yields CDR1 ENHRY and CDR2 SYGVKD. The CDR3 spells CAISESRAGNSGNTIYF. The DNA for the CDR3 is TGTGCCATCAGTGAGTCTAGGGCAGGAAACTCTGGAAACACCATATATTTT.

This clone was counted between two and nine times. This same CDR3 is encoded by further DNA sequences in the sample. The CDR3 region is CAWSVRGNQPQHF. CDR3 nucleotides: TGTGCCTGGAGTGTACGTGGTAATCAGCCCCAGCATTTT. The chain recombines TRBV30 with TRBJ1-5, with no clear D. CDR3 length equals 13 residues. The germline V gene encodes CDR1 GTSNPN and CDR2 SVGIG (reference sequence). V lost 0 bases, J lost 4 bases, and 7 bases lay in between.

The V call is TRBV4-2, the J call TRBJ2-5; perhaps TRBD2 as D (6 bases). CDR3 size: 17 residues. Germline lookup yields CDR1 LGHNA and CDR2 YNFKEQ. Trimming stripped 2 bases from V and 4 bases from J, with 20 bases between. For the CDR3, the DNA is TGTGCCAGCAGCCAACCTGGGGGTCCTAGCGAGGGAGAGACCCAGTACTTC. Its protein product is CASSQPGGPSEGETQYF.

The chain recombines TRBV4-3 with TRBJ1-3; possibly TRBD1 for D (6 bases). Trimming took 4 bases from V and 0 from J, leaving 13 bases between them. The length of the CDR3 is 16 residues. Germline V CDR1 and CDR2: LGHNA, YSLEER. CDR3 in amino acids: CASSPDRVNSGNTIYF. In nucleotides, the CDR3 is TGCGCCAGCAGCCCGGACAGAGTTAACTCTGGAAACACCATATATTTT.

This chain links TRBV5-4 with TRBJ2-7, with unresolved D. The CDR3 runs to 13 residues. CDR1 is SGHNT and CDR2 is YYREEE in the germline V gene (reference sequence). V was cut by 0 bases and J by 1 base, with 5 bases left in between. The CDR3 sequence is CASSLGKSYEQYF. The CDR3 coding sequence is TGTGCCAGCAGCTTGGGAAAGTCCTACGAGCAGTACTTC.

The CDR3 is CASIRGRNNEQFF. In DNA, the CDR3 is TGTGCCAGCATTCGGGGGAGGAACAATGAGCAGTTCTTC. V is TRBV13 and J is TRBJ2-1, with a weak D call TRBD2 (6 bases). V lost 7 bases to trimming and J lost 5 bases, with 12 bases between them. CDR1 and CDR2 from the germline V gene are PRHDT and FYEKMQ (reference sequence). The CDR3 has 13 amino acids.

The chain couples TRBV5-1 to TRBJ2-3; TRBD1 aligns across 7 bases. The CDR3 runs 13 residues. Germline CDR1 and CDR2: SGHRS and YFSETQ. The ends lost 4 bases at V and 4 bases at J; junction bases unmatched: 3. This CDR3 reads CASSTQGSDTQYF. CDR3 coding DNA: TGCGCCAGCAGCACACAGGGGTCAGATACGCAGTATTTT. Full variable domain (rest looked up from reference TRBV5-1 and TRBJ2-3): KAGVTQTPRYLIKTRGQQVTLSCSPISGHRSVSWYQQTPGQGLQFLFEYFSETQRNKGNFPGRFSGRQFSNSRSEMNVSTLELGDSALYLCASSTQGSDTQYFGPGTRLTVL.

This chain connects TRBV5-6 to TRBJ2-7; D remains unclear. Trimming took 4 bases from V and 1 from J, leaving 6 bases between them. Germline lookup yields CDR1 SGHDT and CDR2 YYEEEE. CDR3 size: 12 residues. The CDR3 here is CASSRLSYEQYF. The DNA of the CDR3 is TGTGCCAGCAGCCGCCTATCCTACGAGCAGTACTTC.

The gene calls are TRBV4-2 and TRBJ1-2; D uncertain. The germline V gene has CDR1 LGHNA and CDR2 YNFKEQ. With 6 bases removed from V and 0 bases from J, the gap between germline ends came to 14 bases. CDR3 size: 15 residues. The CDR3: CASSHPAEANYGYTF. CDR3 nucleotides: TGTGCCAGCAGTCACCCCGCTGAGGCTAACTATGGCTACACCTTC.

The chain has TRBV7-2 and TRBJ2-7; D may be TRBD1 (6 bases). V lost 6 bases and J lost 0, with 15 bases in between. This CDR3 is 15 amino acids long. CDR1 and CDR2 from the germline V gene are SGHTA and FQGNSA. DNA of the CDR3: TGTGCCAGCAGTCCTACAGGGTCAAGCTCCTACGAGCAGTACTTC. This encodes CASSPTGSSSYEQYF. The variable domain in full, with the rest retrieved from reference TRBV7-2 and TRBJ2-7, is GAGVSQSPSNKVTEKGKDVELRCDPISGHTALYWYRQSLGQGLEFLIYFQGNSAPDKSGLPSDRFSAERTGGSVSTLTIQRTQQEDSAVYLCASSPTGSSSYEQYFGPGTRLTVT.

This clone was counted a single time. This chain connects TRBV5-6 to TRBJ1-2, with 7 bases aligning to TRBD1. The length of the CDR3 is 14 residues. The J segment lost 2 bases and the V segment lost 7 bases, leaving 8 bases of the junction unmatched. Germline CDR1 is SGHDT and CDR2 is YYEEEE. DNA of the CDR3: TGTGCCAGCGGGGTCCGGGACAGAAACTATGGCTACACCTTC. Residues: CASGVRDRNYGYTF.

The chain links TRBV7-2 to TRBJ2-2; D ambiguous. This CDR3 spans 14 amino acids. V was shortened by 1 base and J by 4 bases, with 7 bases between the two germline ends. Per the germline V gene, CDR1 is SGHTA and CDR2 is FQGNSA. The CDR3 loop is CASSLVGGTGELFF. For the CDR3, the DNA is TGTGCCAGCAGCTTAGTAGGCGGCACCGGGGAGCTGTTTTTT.

The CDR3 sequence is CASSPLETSGFSHEQYF. The CDR3 DNA follows: TGTGCCAGCTCACCACTTGAGACTAGCGGGTTTTCTCACGAGCAGTACTTC. This chain uses TRBV18 with TRBJ2-7, with 10 bases fitting TRBD2. The CDR3 length is 17 residues. Per germline, CDR1 KGHSH and CDR2 LQKENI. V lost 1 base to trimming and J lost 5 bases; unmatched junction nucleotides: 11.

The chain joins TRBV7-2 to TRBJ1-6; perhaps TRBD1 as D (5 bases). The CDR3 sequence is 12 residues long. Germline CDR1 and CDR2: SGHTA and FQGNSA. Trimming removed 8 bases at V and 12 bases at J, with 14 bases between. This CDR3 is CASGAGIGPLHF. The CDR3 region has the DNA TGTGCCAGCGGGGCAGGGATCGGACCCCTCCACTTT.

The chain is built from TRBV28 and TRBJ1-2; maybe TRBD1 (5 bases). This CDR3 spans 15 amino acids. From germline, CDR1 is MDHEN and CDR2 SYDVKM. V was clipped by 4 bases and J by 0 bases, with 12 bases between them. The CDR3 region has the DNA TGTGCCAGCAGTTGGGGCGGGCCAGCTAACTATGGCTACACCTTC. Amino acid sequence: CASSWGGPANYGYTF.